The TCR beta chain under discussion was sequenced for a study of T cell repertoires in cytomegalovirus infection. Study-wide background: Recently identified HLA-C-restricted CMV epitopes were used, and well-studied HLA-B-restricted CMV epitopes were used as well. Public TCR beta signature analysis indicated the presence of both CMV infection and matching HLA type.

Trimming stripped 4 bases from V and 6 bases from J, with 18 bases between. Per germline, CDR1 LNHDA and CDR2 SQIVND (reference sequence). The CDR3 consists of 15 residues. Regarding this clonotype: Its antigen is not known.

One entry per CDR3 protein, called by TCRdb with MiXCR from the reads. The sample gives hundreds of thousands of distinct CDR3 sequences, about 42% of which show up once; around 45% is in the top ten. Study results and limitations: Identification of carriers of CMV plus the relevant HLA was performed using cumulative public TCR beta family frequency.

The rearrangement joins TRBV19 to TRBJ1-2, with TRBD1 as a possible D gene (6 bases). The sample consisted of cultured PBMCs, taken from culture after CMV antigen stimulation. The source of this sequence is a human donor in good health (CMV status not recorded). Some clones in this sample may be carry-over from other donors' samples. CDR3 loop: CASSTRGGPSHGYTF. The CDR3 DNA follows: TGTGCCAGTAGTACCAGGGGAGGCCCGTCTCATGGCTACACCTTC.